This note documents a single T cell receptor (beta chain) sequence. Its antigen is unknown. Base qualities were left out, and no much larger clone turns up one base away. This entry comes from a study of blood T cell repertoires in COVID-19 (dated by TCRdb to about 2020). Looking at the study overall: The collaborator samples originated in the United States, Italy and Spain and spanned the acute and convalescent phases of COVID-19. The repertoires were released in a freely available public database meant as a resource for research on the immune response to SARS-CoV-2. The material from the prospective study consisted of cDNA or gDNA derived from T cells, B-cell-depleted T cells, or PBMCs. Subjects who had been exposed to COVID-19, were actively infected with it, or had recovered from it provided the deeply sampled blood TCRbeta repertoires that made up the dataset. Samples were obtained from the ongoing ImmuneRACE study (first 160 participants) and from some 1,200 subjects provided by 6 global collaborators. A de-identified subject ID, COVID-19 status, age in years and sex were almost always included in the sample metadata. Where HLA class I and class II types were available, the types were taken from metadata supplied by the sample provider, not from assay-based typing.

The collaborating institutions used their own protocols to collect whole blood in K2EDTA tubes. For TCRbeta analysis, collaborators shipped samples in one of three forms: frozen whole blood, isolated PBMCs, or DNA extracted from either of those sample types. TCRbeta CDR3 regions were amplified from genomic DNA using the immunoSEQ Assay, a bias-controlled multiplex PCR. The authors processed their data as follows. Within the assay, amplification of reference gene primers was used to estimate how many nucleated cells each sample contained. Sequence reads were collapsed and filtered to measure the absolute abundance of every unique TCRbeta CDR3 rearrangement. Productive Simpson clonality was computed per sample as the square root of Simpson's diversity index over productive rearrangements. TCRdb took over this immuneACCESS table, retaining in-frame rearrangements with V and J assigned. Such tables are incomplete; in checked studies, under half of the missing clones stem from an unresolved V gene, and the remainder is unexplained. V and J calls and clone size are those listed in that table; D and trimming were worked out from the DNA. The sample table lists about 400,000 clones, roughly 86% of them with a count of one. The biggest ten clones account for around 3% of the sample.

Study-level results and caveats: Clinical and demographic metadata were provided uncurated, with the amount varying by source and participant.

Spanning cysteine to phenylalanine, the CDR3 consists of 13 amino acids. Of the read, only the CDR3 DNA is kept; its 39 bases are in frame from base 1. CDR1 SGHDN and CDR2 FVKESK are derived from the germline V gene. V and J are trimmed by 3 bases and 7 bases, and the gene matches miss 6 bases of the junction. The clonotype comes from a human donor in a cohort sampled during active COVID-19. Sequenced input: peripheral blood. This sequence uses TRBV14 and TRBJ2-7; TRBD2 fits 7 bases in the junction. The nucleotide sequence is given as TGTGCCAGCAGCCAGACCTCGCGGGGGGAGCAGTACTTC. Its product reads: CASSQTSRGEQYF.